The 19 T cell receptor beta chains reported below all come from one sample, sequenced in a study of CD8 T cells in Susac syndrome. It was with random hexamers that about 0.45 to 1 ug RNA was reverse transcribed. TCRdb called the immunoSEQ multiplex PCR reads again in MiXCR, with one record for every CDR3 protein. This table holds around 140,000 distinct CDR3 sequences, roughly 76% found once. Sequencing was performed on CD8+ T cells from PBMCs. These receptors were obtained from a human donor with multiple sclerosis.

This clonotype was found once. The genes are TRBV5-6 and TRBJ2-2; no firm D call. The CDR3 sequence is 13 residues long. Between the trimmed V and J ends, which lost 4 bases and 8 bases, there was a span of 12 bases. Per germline, CDR1 SGHDT and CDR2 YYEEEE. CDR3 loop: CASSDTPGGELFF. The CDR3 DNA is TGTGCCAGCAGCGACACTCCCGGGGGGGAGCTGTTTTTT.

The rearrangement uses TRBV12-5 and TRBJ2-3, with TRBD2 as a possible D gene (6 bases). V was trimmed by 6 bases and J by 6 bases, leaving 19 bases between them. This CDR3 contains 15 residues. CDR1 LGHNT and CDR2 FRNRAP come from the germline V gene. In DNA form, the CDR3 reads TGTGCTAGTGGACGAACTAGCTTACCTAGGGATACGCAGTATTTT. Protein product: CASGRTSLPRDTQYF.

This clonotype was recorded a few times. The chain recombines TRBV11-1 with TRBJ2-3; D may match TRBD1 or TRBD2 (6 bases each). From germline, CDR1 is SGHAT and CDR2 FQDESV (reference sequence). The CDR3 runs to 16 residues. Trimming took off 3 bases at V and 3 bases at J, with 16 bases between the two ends. CDR3 bases: TGTGCCAGCAGCTTCGAAGGGGGGAGAGCGACAGATACGCAGTATTTT. This translates into CASSFEGGRATDTQYF.

This chain connects TRBV9 to TRBJ2-3, with D perhaps TRBD1 (5 bases). V gave up 0 bases and J gave up 5 bases, with 16 bases separating them. The germline V gene encodes CDR1 SGDLS and CDR2 YYNGEE. The CDR3 contains 16 residues. The CDR3 spells CASSVGVATGRDTQYF. In nucleotides, the CDR3 is TGTGCCAGCAGCGTAGGGGTGGCCACAGGCAGAGATACGCAGTATTTT.

The chain uses TRBV29-1 and TRBJ2-7; D could derive from TRBD1 or TRBD2 (5 bases each). Looked up from germline, CDR1 is SQVTM and CDR2 is ANQGSEA. This CDR3 comprises 15 residues. Trimming took 1 base from V and 0 from J, leaving 13 bases between them. CDR3 DNA sequence: TGCAGCGTTGAAGGGTGGGACCTGTACTCCTACGAGCAGTACTTC. Its protein product is CSVEGWDLYSYEQYF.

This clonotype was counted only a few times. This chain uses TRBV6-1 with TRBJ1-1, with D unresolved. Trimming removed 4 bases from V and 1 base from J, with 7 bases in between. The germline V gene encodes CDR1 MNHNS and CDR2 SASEGT. CDR3 length: 13 amino acids. CDR3 amino acids: CASSGQPNTEAFF. The CDR3 coding sequence is TGTGCCAGCAGTGGGCAGCCGAACACTGAAGCTTTCTTT.

This rearrangement joins TRBV12-3 or TRBV12-4 to TRBJ2-4; 7 nucleotides align to TRBD1. This CDR3 contains 19 residues. V trimming: 4 bases; J trimming: 0 bases; junction bases outside the gene matches: 15. CDR3 nucleotide sequence: TGTGCCAGCAGTTATTCTCAGGACAGGATCCCTTTAGCCAAAAACATTCAGTACTTC. Protein sequence: CASSYSQDRIPLAKNIQYF.

The chain employs TRBV2 and TRBJ1-5, with D tentatively TRBD1 (6 bases). The CDR3 runs 14 residues. Germline lookup yields CDR1 SNHLY and CDR2 FYNNEI. The germline V and J ends were trimmed by 3 bases and 7 bases, with 13 bases remaining between them. This CDR3 is CASSDRGGRQPQHF. The CDR3 DNA follows: TGTGCCAGCAGTGACAGGGGTGGGCGGCAGCCCCAGCATTTT.

This clonotype was detected a few times. CDR3 loop: CASSQDSRVWYNEQFF. The DNA of the CDR3 is TGTGCCAGCAGCCAAGATAGCAGGGTTTGGTACAATGAGCAGTTCTTC. This chain connects TRBV4-2 to TRBJ2-1; D perhaps matches TRBD1 (5 bases). The CDR3 is 16 amino acids. V was cut by 0 bases and J by 4 bases, with 13 bases left in between. CDR1 is LGHNA, CDR2 YNFKEQ, per germline.

This clonotype came up once. The chain combines TRBV6-5 with TRBJ1-2; D remains unclear. V shed 6 bases and J shed 8 bases, with 13 bases lying between them. The CDR3 runs 12 residues. Germline lookup yields CDR1 MNHEY and CDR2 SVGAGI. As DNA, the CDR3 is TGTGCCAGCAGCCCCGACAATTCCGGCTACACCTTC. Translating gives CASSPDNSGYTF.

The chain uses TRBV29-1 and TRBJ1-1; D gene ambiguous. With 4 bases removed from V and 2 bases from J, the gap between germline ends came to 5 bases. The length of the CDR3 is 11 residues. Germline assignment: CDR1 SQVTM and CDR2 ANQGSEA. The CDR3 nucleotides read TGCAGCGTTGCCCGAAACACTGAAGCTTTCTTT. Translated, it gives CSVARNTEAFF. Full variable domain (outside the CDR3, taken from reference TRBV29-1 and TRBJ1-1): SAVISQKPSRDICQRGTSLTIQCQVDSQVTMMFWYRQQPGQSLTLIATANQGSEATYESGFVIDKFPISRPNLTFSTLTVSNMSPEDSSIYLCSVARNTEAFFGQGTRLTVV.

V and J are TRBV12-3 or TRBV12-4 and TRBJ1-2; unclear D gene. V was trimmed by 3 bases and J by 6 bases, leaving 14 bases between them. The CDR3 consists of 14 residues. The CDR3 reads CASSFPTVRHGYTF. CDR3 DNA sequence: TGTGCCAGCAGTTTCCCCACAGTTCGGCATGGCTACACCTTC.

This clonotype was observed a few times. J is TRBJ1-1 and V is TRBV29-1, with 7 bases fitting TRBD1. The germline V gene encodes CDR1 SQVTM and CDR2 ANQGSEA. Trimming removed 7 bases from V and 8 bases from J; junction bases left unmatched: 10. The CDR3 contains 12 residues. Here the CDR3 reads CSAEGTGAEAFF. As DNA, the CDR3 is TGCAGCGCCGAGGGCACAGGGGCAGAAGCTTTCTTT.

This clonotype was picked up one time. The chain is built from TRBV21-1 and TRBJ2-7; the table's D gene call, TRBD1, was not cross checked with the DNA. TRBV21-1 is a recognized pseudogene. The CDR3 totals 15 residues. The CDR3 spells CASSKWDSPVYEQYF. The CDR3 DNA follows: TGTGCCAGCAGCAAATGGGACAGTCCTGTCTACGAGCAGTACTTC.

The rearrangement uses TRBV3-1 and TRBJ1-5, with D unclear. The CDR3 runs to 14 residues. In germline, CDR1 is LGHDT, CDR2 YNNKEL (reference sequence). The V and J ends lost 3 bases and 2 bases respectively, with 8 bases between them. The CDR3 sequence is CASSHLIGNQPQHF. The DNA for the CDR3 is TGTGCCAGCAGCCACCTGATTGGCAATCAGCCCCAGCATTTT. The entire variable domain, with the rest obtained from reference TRBV3-1 and TRBJ1-5, is as follows: DTAVSQTPKYLVTQMGNDKSIKCEQNLGHDTMYWYKQDSKKFLKIMFSYNNKELIINETVPNRFSPKSPDKAHLNLHINSLELGDSAVYFCASSHLIGNQPQHFGDGTRLSIL.

This clonotype appeared a few times. V usage is TRBV4-1 and J usage is TRBJ1-1; tentatively, D is TRBD1 (5 bases). V was clipped by 2 bases and J by 0 bases, with 13 bases between them. The CDR3 loop spans 16 amino acids. Per germline, CDR1 MGHRA and CDR2 YSYEKL. CDR3 loop: CASSQRGRRMNTEAFF. The CDR3 DNA reads TGCGCCAGCAGCCAAAGGGGAAGGAGGATGAACACTGAAGCTTTCTTT.

This sequence joins TRBV25-1 and TRBJ1-2; D might be TRBD1 (6 bases). This CDR3 has 13 residues. Germline CDR1 and CDR2: MGHDK and SYGVNS. The V gene lost 4 bases and the J gene lost 8 bases, with 14 bases spanning the gap. The CDR3 nucleotides are TGTGCCAGCAGTGGGAGGGGGGCGGAAGGCTACACCTTC. This sequence encodes CASSGRGAEGYTF.

The chain recombines TRBV19 with TRBJ2-7; the match to TRBD1 covers 7 bases. The V gene end was trimmed by 3 bases and the J gene end by 2 bases; junction bases not matched to a gene: 4. Germline-derived CDR1 and CDR2 are LNHDA and SQIVND (reference sequence). This CDR3 has 14 amino acids. The CDR3 spells CASSITGEAYEQYF. DNA for the CDR3: TGTGCCAGTAGTATTACAGGGGAAGCCTACGAGCAGTACTTC.

The chain couples TRBV19 to TRBJ2-2, with D hard to call. The V end lost 5 bases, the J end lost 6 bases, and 10 bases lay between the germline ends. The length of the CDR3 is 13 residues. CDR1 is LNHDA and CDR2 is SQIVND in the germline V gene (reference sequence). The CDR3 region has the DNA TGTGCCAGTAGTTTGGGCTCTCCCGGGGAGCTGTTTTTT. Translating it yields CASSLGSPGELFF.